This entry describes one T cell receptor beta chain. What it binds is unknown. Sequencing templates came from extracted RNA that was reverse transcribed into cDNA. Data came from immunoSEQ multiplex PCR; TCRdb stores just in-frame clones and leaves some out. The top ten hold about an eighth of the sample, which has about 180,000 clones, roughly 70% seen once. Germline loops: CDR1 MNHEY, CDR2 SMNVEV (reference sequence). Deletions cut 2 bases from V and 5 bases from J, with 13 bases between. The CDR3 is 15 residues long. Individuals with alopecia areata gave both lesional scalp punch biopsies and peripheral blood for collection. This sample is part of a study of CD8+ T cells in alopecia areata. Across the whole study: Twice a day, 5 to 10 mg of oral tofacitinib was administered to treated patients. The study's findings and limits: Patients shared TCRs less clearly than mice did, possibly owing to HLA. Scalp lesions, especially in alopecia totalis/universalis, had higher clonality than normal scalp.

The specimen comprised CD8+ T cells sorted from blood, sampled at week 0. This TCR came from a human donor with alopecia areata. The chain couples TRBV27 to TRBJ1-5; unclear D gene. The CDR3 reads CASSLNWPGDQPQHF. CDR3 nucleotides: TGTGCCAGCAGTTTAAACTGGCCAGGTGATCAGCCCCAGCATTTT.